The entry below describes one T cell receptor (beta chain). The specificity of this receptor is unknown. No base quality information exists; no much larger clone differs at one position. The cohort consisted of 600 or so healthy bone marrow donors. At the time of sampling, all cohort members were nominally healthy, though unrecorded immune exposures were likely present. The donor was CMV seronegative and belonged to the group of around 350 seronegative cohort members. A peripheral blood sample was provided by each donor, and peripheral blood mononuclear cells were used for TCR beta sequencing. Genomic DNA was extracted from the blood cell samples with the Qiagen DNeasy Blood Extraction Kit. The library was made by the immunoSEQ multiplex PCR assay. A mixture of 60 forward primers for TCR Vbeta segments and 13 reverse primers for TCR Jbeta segments was used in the multiplex PCR. The CDR3 region of rearranged TCR beta genes was amplified from genomic DNA by a multiplex PCR assay. Amplified TCR beta libraries were sequenced as 87-base-pair reads on the Illumina HiSeq System. The authors' analysis ran thus. A later analysis counted tens of millions of unique TCR beta chains across the 550 to 700 repertoires, and 10 million to 11 million of these chains were shared by at least two donors. Raw reads were error-corrected and collapsed into unique sequences by a nearest-neighbor algorithm in which closely related sequences were merged to remove PCR and sequencing errors. Alignment of CDR3 sequences to IMGT reference sequences was used to assign V, D and J gene segments. For a sequence to be retained, a match of at least six nucleotides was required to both a V gene segment and a J gene segment. A rearrangement counted as productive if the CDR3 had no stop codons and remained in frame with V and J, and every other rearrangement counted as non-productive. Following IMGT convention, CDR3 was defined as the stretch from the second conserved V-encoded cysteine up to the conserved J-encoded phenylalanine. The earlier analysis of 587 of the donors excluded sequences that lacked an unambiguous match to a single V gene segment. In an earlier analysis of more than 500 of the donors, a V segment was called functional when productive rearrangements were above 56.7%, and segregating when the standard deviation between donors exceeded 5%. A statistical classification framework was built to diagnose cytomegalovirus status from the catalog of TCR beta chain sequences. V and J gene assignment, in a later analysis, came from comparing TCR nucleotide sequences with IMGT/GENE-DB human TR gene sequences. In a later analysis, CDR3 sequences and most-parsimonious VDJ recombination scenarios were assigned using the TCRdist pipeline. In a later analysis, each TCR beta chain was defined by its CDR3 amino acid sequence together with its V-gene family, and reads without a unique V-gene family were excluded. A later analysis removed 550 to 700 highly shared, low-generation-probability nucleotide sequences to deal with suspected cross-contamination and a sequencing artifact. A later analysis calculated a clonal expansion index for each public chain from normalized within-repertoire ranks of inferred template counts. A later analysis computed generation probabilities with a VDJ recombination model fitted to out-of-frame rearrangements, and checked the results against IGoR. A later analysis scored TCR-TCR, TCR-HLA and TCR-CMV co-occurrence with hypergeometric tests, applying a repertoire-size bias correction to TCR pairs. False discovery rates were estimated in a later analysis by permuting HLA or CMV assignments 20 times. In a later analysis, co-occurring TCRs were grouped with DBSCAN, and TCRdist sequence similarity was added when clustering was performed within HLA-allele-positive subsets. Repertoires with fewer than 30,000 or more than 120,000 public chains, plus five repertoires with anomalous nucleotide sharing, were excluded from co-occurrence clustering. This immuneACCESS table, as held by TCRdb, lists in-frame sequences with V and J called but not all clones. Of the missing ones, under half trace to an unresolved V gene in checked studies; the others have no known cause. That table is the source of V, J and clone size, and D and trimming were worked out from the DNA. Recorded for this sample are roughly 140,000 clones; 80% to 85% of them occurred a single time. Together, the top ten hold roughly 3.5% of the sample.

The CDR3 has 15 amino acids, counting the end cysteine and phenylalanine. Of the read, only the CDR3 DNA is kept; its 45 bases are in frame from base 1. The trim is 5 bases for V and 9 bases for J, with a gap of 17 bases between the germline ends. CDR1 SNHLY and CDR2 FYNNEI are derived from the germline V gene. This sample was included in a study of cytomegalovirus exposure and HLA in healthy donors (dated by TCRdb to 2015 to 2018). Regarding the study in general: An earlier analysis of several hundred of the donors reported approximately 260 Gb of sequence data and 95 million to 140 million unique TCR beta sequences obtained from 180 million or so T cells. Donor age, sex, ethnicity and CMV serostatus were compiled together with the repertoire data. In a later analysis, previously published TCR beta repertoires from about 640 donors were re-analyzed and high-resolution HLA genotyping was added so that TCR occurrence patterns could be studied. Both class I and class II loci were covered by HLA typing, at four-digit resolution. Across 398 genotyped donors of the cohort, an average of about 200,000 unique TCR beta nucleotide sequences per donor were sequenced, and around 20% of those sequences were non-productive. Roughly five DR-DQ haplotypes were handled as single units for association and clustering because linkage in the cohort was strong. Every repertoire in the discovery cohort had been generated on one and the same sequencing platform. An early release that covered some 640 HLA-typed donors contained about 300 gigabases of sequencing data and tens of millions of unique TCR sequences. In an earlier analysis of several hundred of the donors, high-throughput TCR beta sequencing was used to judge whether each TCR beta V gene segment behaved as functional or pseudogenic. The T cell repertoires of about 700 subjects were profiled by immunosequencing and related to cytomegalovirus serostatus. The study combined high-throughput TCR immunosequencing, statistical association of individual TCRs with disease status, and machine learning to predict cytomegalovirus infection status. Genome-wide SNP genotypes for about 60% of the 666 donors were used in a later genetic analysis, which treated that subset as a discovery cohort. Typing coverage varied by locus: roughly 620-630 donors for A, B, C, DRB1 and DQB1; roughly 560 for DQA1; nearly 610 for DPA1; roughly 470 for DPB1. In the later analysis, no new phenotypic data were used to find candidate immune exposures; instead, reliance was placed on TCR beta sequences and their occurrence across donors. Of the roughly 390 genotyped donors, approximately 83% fell in the genetic ancestry cluster associated with self-reported Caucasian donors. In addition to the first cohort of 666 subjects, a separate validation cohort of approximately 120 different subjects was used. The study aimed to test whether cataloging public T cell receptors could reveal signatures of past pathogen exposure.

The paper as a whole reports these results and caveats: In a later analysis, most CMV-associated TCR beta chains were found to appear HLA-restricted, with HLA associations seemingly driven largely by CMV exposure. A further reported finding was that TCR beta sequences accurately predicted the HLA-A and HLA-B alleles for most subjects in the first cohort. While some public TCRs were present in many individuals, most TCR sequences turned up only very rarely across donors. The study gave a list of 150 to 200 TCR beta chains associated with cytomegalovirus. Over 15 rarely observed V segments, including chromosome 9 orphons, were excluded from the earlier analysis of some 590 of the donors because counts were too low. Compared with equally common non-associated chains, HLA-associated TCR beta chains in a later analysis were more clonally expanded and had lower generation probabilities. The cohort was sequenced for TCR beta chains only, and without alpha or paired-chain data the features that could be detected were limited. In a later genetic analysis, fewer N-insertions in productive TCRs were reported among donors in an Asian-associated ancestry cluster than the approximately 710-donor mean. Roughly uniform sequencing depth across donors was assumed in presence/absence analyses, although this assumption may not hold. Because HLA typing was missing for some donors at each locus, association tests included only the typed subset. The classifier was reported to diagnose cytomegalovirus status with high specificity and sensitivity in both the original and validation cohorts. An association between a missense DCLRE1C variant and V-gene and J-gene trimming of TCR beta chains was found in a later genetic analysis and replicated in an independent cohort. In a later analysis, several top co-occurrence clusters were reported to appear linked to parvovirus B19, influenza, CMV and Epstein-Barr virus. In a later analysis, TCR association rates were found to vary across HLA loci, with the most associated TCRs seen for DRB1 alleles and the fewest for HLA-C alleles. The authors suggested that the approach could potentially be generalized to other disease states and immunological phenotypes. In vitro tests confirmed that a few of the cytomegalovirus-associated TCR beta chains recognize cytomegalovirus antigens. Linkage disequilibrium might explain the correlated functional status among segregating V segments, but an unknown experimental factor could not be ruled out. The 87-base-pair reads could not distinguish some IMGT-functional V segments, including TRBV6-2 and TRBV6-3, so those segments were excluded. An earlier analysis of some 560 of the donors showed that most TCR beta V segments appeared in productive rearrangements either about 87% or about 30% of the time, which broadly matched IMGT annotations. For the cohort, immune exposure information was limited to CMV serostatus. The sequencing pipeline was judged likely to have produced a cluster of highly shared sequence variants as a technical artifact. Specific HLA alleles were associated with 15,000 to 20,000 TCR beta sequences at a false discovery rate of 0.05 in a later analysis. Strong co-occurrence of HLA alleles, especially DR and DQ, made assigning TCR associations to individual alleles difficult.

The receptor was isolated from a male donor in good health and CMV-seronegative. The sample consisted of PBMCs. The chain is encoded by TRBV2 joined to TRBJ1-6; no D segment can be confidently identified. Here the CDR3 is given as CASSPQTGMGSPLHF. The sequence in DNA is TGTGCCAGCAGTCCCCAGACTGGAATGGGTTCACCCCTCCACTTT.